The 15 T cell receptor beta chains reported below all come from one sample, sequenced in a study of cytomegalovirus exposure and HLA in healthy donors. It was with 60 Vbeta and 13 Jbeta primers that the PCR ran. Some clones are missing from TCRdb's copy, which holds only in-frame ones; the method was immunoSEQ multiplex PCR. The sample lists 100,000 or so clones; 82% were seen once. Sequencing was done on a sample of PBMCs. The receptor set was obtained from a man aged 25-40 years in good health and CMV-seropositive.

This chain's CDR3 is CASKAPTSGRGTVTYNEQFF. CDR3 coding DNA: TGTGCCAGTAAGGCCCCCACTAGCGGGAGGGGAACAGTCACCTACAATGAGCAGTTCTTC. The rearrangement links TRBV19 to TRBJ2-1; TRBD2 matches at 13 bases. The CDR3 is made up of 20 amino acids. The junction had 17 bases not matched to a gene; V was cut back by 7 bases and J by 2 bases. Germline V gene data show CDR1 as LNHDA and CDR2 as SQIVND (reference sequence). Supplemented by reference TRBV19 and TRBJ2-1, the full variable domain reads DGGITQSPKYLFRKEGQNVTLSCEQNLNHDAMYWYRQDPGQGLRLIYYSQIVNDFQKGDIAEGYSVSREKKESFPLTVTSAQKNPTAFYLCASKAPTSGRGTVTYNEQFFGPGTRLTVL.

This clone was counted a single time. This chain connects TRBV4-1 to TRBJ2-7; D not resolved. The V gene's germline CDR1 is MGHRA and CDR2 YSYEKL. This CDR3 is built from 14 residues. V was pared by 2 bases and J by 3 bases, with 11 bases between. The CDR3 spells CASSQSLSLYEQYF. The CDR3 nucleotides are TGCGCCAGCAGCCAATCTCTTTCCCTCTACGAGCAGTACTTC.

Only one count was recorded for this clone. V is TRBV27 and J is TRBJ2-3; D is perhaps TRBD2 (7 bases). This CDR3 is built from 19 residues. V lost 3 bases, J lost 0 bases, and 22 bases lay in between. Germline V CDR1 and CDR2: MNHEY, SMNVEV (reference sequence). The CDR3 sequence: CASSLSLGGRGTSTDTQYF. The CDR3 nucleotides are TGTGCCAGCAGTTTGTCCCTAGGAGGGAGGGGGACTAGCACAGATACGCAGTATTTT.

This clone was seen only a few times. The genes are TRBV28 and TRBJ1-1; no clear D gene. Trimming left V 4 bases short and J 5 bases short, with 5 bases between. Germline V CDR1 and CDR2: MDHEN, SYDVKM. CDR3 size: 11 residues. CDR3 residues: CASSSGTEAFF. For the CDR3, the DNA is TGTGCCAGCAGTTCGGGGACTGAAGCTTTCTTT.

The chain uses TRBV14 and TRBJ1-3; D not resolved. From germline, CDR1 is SGHDN and CDR2 FVKESK. The ends were cut back, 2 bases at V and 0 bases at J, with 8 bases in the middle. The CDR3 contains 15 residues. The CDR3 here is CASSQQIISGNTIYF. The CDR3 DNA reads TGTGCCAGCAGCCAACAGATCATCTCTGGAAACACCATATATTTT.

The chain uses TRBV30 and TRBJ1-1; tentative D call: TRBD1 (5 bases). The ends were cut back, 0 bases at V and 0 bases at J, with 11 bases in the middle. In germline, CDR1 is GTSNPN, CDR2 SVGIG (reference sequence). This CDR3 contains 15 residues. Here the CDR3 reads CAWSVGQGMNTEAFF. CDR3 bases: TGTGCCTGGAGTGTCGGGCAGGGCATGAACACTGAAGCTTTCTTT.

The chain is built from TRBV5-1 and TRBJ2-7; 9 bases map to TRBD1. The CDR3 extends over 14 amino acids. The trim removed 4 bases at V and 5 bases at J, leaving 7 bases unmatched. Germline V gene sequence: CDR1 SGHRS, CDR2 YFSETQ. CDR3 sequence: CASSLRDRAHEQYF. CDR3 DNA sequence: TGCGCCAGCAGCCTCCGGGACAGGGCGCACGAGCAGTACTTC. Full variable domain (remainder filled in from reference TRBV5-1 and TRBJ2-7): KAGVTQTPRYLIKTRGQQVTLSCSPISGHRSVSWYQQTPGQGLQFLFEYFSETQRNKGNFPGRFSGRQFSNSRSEMNVSTLELGDSALYLCASSLRDRAHEQYFGPGTRLTVT.

The rearrangement joins TRBV5-6 to TRBJ1-2, with 9 positions matching TRBD1. Germline V lookup: CDR1 SGHDT, CDR2 YYEEEE. The V segment lost 0 bases and the J segment 10 bases; nucleotides outside the gene matches: 4. The CDR3 has 13 amino acids. CDR3 nucleotide sequence: TGTGCCAGCAGCTTGGCTGGACAGGGGCCCTACACCTTC. Its protein product is CASSLAGQGPYTF.

The V gene is TRBV30, the J gene TRBJ1-4; 9 bases agree with TRBD1. V lost 2 bases to trimming and J lost 6 bases; unmatched junction nucleotides: 13. The CDR3 runs 17 residues. CDR1 and CDR2 (germline): GTSNPN, SVGIG (reference sequence). The CDR3 DNA is TGTGCCTGGAGTCGACCGGGACAGGGCCTCCCCGATGAAAAACTGTTTTTT. Amino acids: CAWSRPGQGLPDEKLFF.

The V gene is TRBV21-1, the J gene TRBJ2-5; the table calls TRBD2, which could not be checked here. TRBV21-1 constitutes a pseudogene. CDR3 size: 14 residues. CDR3 loop: CASSKAGRRGTQYF. CDR3 in DNA: TGTGCCAGCAGCAAAGCCGGGAGACGGGGGACCCAGTACTTC.

CDR3 in DNA: TGTGCCAGCAGCTTCCCGCCGTTGGGGGGGGGCGGGGATGAGCAGTTCTTC. Encoded protein: CASSFPPLGGGGDEQFF. This rearrangement joins TRBV7-9 to TRBJ2-1; tentatively, D is TRBD2 (7 bases). The CDR3 has 17 amino acids. Trimming pared 3 bases from V and 8 bases from J, leaving 23 bases between. In germline, CDR1 is SEHNR, CDR2 FQNEAQ (reference sequence).

This chain links TRBV7-9 with TRBJ2-3, with a weak D call TRBD2 (7 bases). CDR3 length: 15 residues. Germline loops: CDR1 SEHNR, CDR2 FQNEAQ (reference sequence). V lost 1 base to trimming and J lost 3 bases, with 11 bases between them. CDR3 sequence reads: CASSLGTRGTDTQYF. CDR3 sequence (DNA): TGTGCCAGCAGCTTAGGGACTAGGGGGACAGATACGCAGTATTTT.

J is TRBJ1-4 and V is TRBV30; 7 nucleotides align to TRBD1. CDR3 length equals 17 residues. Germline V gene sequence: CDR1 GTSNPN, CDR2 SVGIG (reference sequence). The J segment lost 6 bases and the V segment lost 4 bases, leaving 17 bases of the junction unmatched. The CDR3 loop reads CAWTPTGTETSYEKLFF. CDR3 in DNA: TGTGCCTGGACCCCGACCGGGACAGAGACCTCCTATGAAAAACTGTTTTTT.

The genes are TRBV5-1 and TRBJ2-3; a possible D gene is TRBD1 (6 bases). The CDR3 totals 15 residues. Trimming removed 3 bases at V and 1 base at J, with 12 bases between. Germline V gene sequence: CDR1 SGHRS, CDR2 YFSETQ. The CDR3 loop is CASSYTGLGTDTQYF. In DNA form, the CDR3 reads TGCGCCAGCAGCTACACAGGGTTGGGCACAGATACGCAGTATTTT.

The rearrangement joins TRBV5-4 to TRBJ2-7; tentative D call: TRBD1 (6 bases). Trimming took 0 bases from V and 3 from J, leaving 10 bases between them. This CDR3 comprises 14 residues. Germline loops: CDR1 SGHNT, CDR2 YYREEE (reference sequence). The CDR3 DNA follows: TGTGCCAGCAGCTTGGCAGGGGCCCTCTACGAGCAGTACTTC. This codes for CASSLAGALYEQYF. Looking up the rest from reference TRBV5-4 and TRBJ2-7 gives the full variable domain: ETGVTQSPTHLIKTRGQQVTLRCSSQSGHNTVSWYQQALGQGPQFIFQYYREEENGRGNFPPRFSGLQFPNYSSELNVNALELDDSALYLCASSLAGALYEQYFGPGTRLTVT.